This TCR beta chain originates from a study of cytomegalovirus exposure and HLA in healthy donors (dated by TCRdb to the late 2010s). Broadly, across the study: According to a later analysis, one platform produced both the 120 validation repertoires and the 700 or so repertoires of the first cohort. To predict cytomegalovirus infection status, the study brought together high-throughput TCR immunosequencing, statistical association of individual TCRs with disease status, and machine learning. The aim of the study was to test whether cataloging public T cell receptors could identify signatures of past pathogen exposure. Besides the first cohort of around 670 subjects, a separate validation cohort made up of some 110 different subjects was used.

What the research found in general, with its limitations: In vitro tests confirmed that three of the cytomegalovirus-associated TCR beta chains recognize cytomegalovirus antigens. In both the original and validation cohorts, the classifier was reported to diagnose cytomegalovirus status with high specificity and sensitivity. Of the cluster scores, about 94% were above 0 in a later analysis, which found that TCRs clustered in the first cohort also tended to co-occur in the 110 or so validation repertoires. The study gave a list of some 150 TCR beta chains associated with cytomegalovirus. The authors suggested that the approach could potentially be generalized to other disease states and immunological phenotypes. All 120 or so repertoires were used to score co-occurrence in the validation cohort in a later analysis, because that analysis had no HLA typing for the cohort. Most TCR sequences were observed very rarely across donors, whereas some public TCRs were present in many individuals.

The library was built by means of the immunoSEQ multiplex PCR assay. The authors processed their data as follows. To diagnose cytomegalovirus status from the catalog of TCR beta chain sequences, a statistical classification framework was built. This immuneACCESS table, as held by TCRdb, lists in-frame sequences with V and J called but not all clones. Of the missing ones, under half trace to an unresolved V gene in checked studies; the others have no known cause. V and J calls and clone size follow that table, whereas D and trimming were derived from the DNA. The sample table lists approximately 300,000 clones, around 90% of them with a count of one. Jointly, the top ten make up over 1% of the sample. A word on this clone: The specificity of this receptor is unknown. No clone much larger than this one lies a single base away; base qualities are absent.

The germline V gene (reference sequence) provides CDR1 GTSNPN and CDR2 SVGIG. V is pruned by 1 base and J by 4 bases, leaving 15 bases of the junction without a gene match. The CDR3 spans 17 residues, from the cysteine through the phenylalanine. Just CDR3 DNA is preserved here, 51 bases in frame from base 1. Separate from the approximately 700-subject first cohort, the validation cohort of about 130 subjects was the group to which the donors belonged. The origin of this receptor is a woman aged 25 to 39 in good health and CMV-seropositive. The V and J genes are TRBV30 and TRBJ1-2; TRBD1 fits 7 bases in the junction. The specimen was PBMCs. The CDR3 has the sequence CAWSGYRGLRKTYGYTF. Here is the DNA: TGTGCCTGGAGTGGGTACAGGGGCCTACGGAAGACCTATGGCTACACCTTC.